This TCR beta chain appears in the sequencing data of a study of T-cell memory formation after mild COVID-19. J was trimmed by 4 bases and V by 10 bases; bases with no gene match: 6. CDR1 is ENHRY, CDR2 SYGVKD, per germline. CDR3 length: 13 residues. TCR alpha and TCR beta cDNA libraries carrying sample barcodes and UMIs came from 5'RACE with constant-segment primers. TCRdb re-called the 5' RACE reads through MiXCR, storing one row per CDR3 protein. The sample consists of tens of thousands of distinct CDR3 sequences, 7.7% of them appearing once. The study, taken as a whole, reports: Researchers found some responding clones in pre-infection memory, a sign that cross-reactive memory joined.

This clonotype was seen ten or more times. As yet, its antigen is unknown. Sequences were obtained from PBMCs or a T cell subset sorted from them (not recorded which). The receptor was derived from a man aged 18 to 29 who had mild COVID-19 (a few samples of this study predate the infection). Cell type and time point are not known. The chain recombines TRBV10-3 with TRBJ2-5, with 10 nucleotides matching TRBD1. The CDR3 DNA follows: TGTGCCACGATGACAGGGGGCACAGAGACCCAGTACTTC. Its translation is CATMTGGTETQYF.